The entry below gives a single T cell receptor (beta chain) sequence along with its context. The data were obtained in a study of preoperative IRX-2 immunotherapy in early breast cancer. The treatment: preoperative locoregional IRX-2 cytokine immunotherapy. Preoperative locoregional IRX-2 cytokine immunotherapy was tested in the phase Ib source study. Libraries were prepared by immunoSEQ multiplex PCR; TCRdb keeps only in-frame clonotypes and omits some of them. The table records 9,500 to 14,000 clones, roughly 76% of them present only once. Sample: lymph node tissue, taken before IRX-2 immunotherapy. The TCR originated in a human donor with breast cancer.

The CDR3 sequence is CASSGPRGVSEKLFF. The CDR3 DNA follows: TGTGCCAGCAGCGGCCCACGAGGGGTCTCCGAAAAACTGTTTTTT. This chain uses TRBV7-8 with TRBJ1-4; a possible D gene is TRBD1 (5 bases). V lost 5 bases, J lost 8 bases, and 18 bases lay in between. Germline CDR1 and CDR2: SGHVS and FQNEAQ. The CDR3 spans 15 residues.